This T cell receptor beta chain stems from a study of OX40 agonist ivuxolimab in advanced cancers. Study-wide points: Among the nonresponders, some also had low normalized T-cell clonal expansion.

Assay: immunoSEQ multiplex PCR; the TCRdb copy retains only in-frame clones and omits some. Of tens of thousands of clones listed, approximately 83% were seen once; the top ten hold 1.4% to 1.5%. As for this clone: The antigen is unknown.

The starting material was CD4+ or CD8+ T cells sorted from blood, obtained in a trial of the OX40 agonist ivuxolimab. This clonotype was obtained from an adult with an advanced solid tumor such as melanoma, head and neck, liver or kidney cancer.

DNA of the CDR3: TGTGCCAGCAGCTTTACTTCACGGGACGGCTACACCTTC. It is translated as CASSFTSRDGYTF. The chain recombines TRBV11-2 with TRBJ1-2, with a weak D call TRBD1 (5 bases). The CDR3 loop spans 13 amino acids. The V end lost 3 bases, the J end lost 8 bases, and 13 bases lay between the germline ends. Germline CDR1 is SGHAT and CDR2 is FQNNGV.